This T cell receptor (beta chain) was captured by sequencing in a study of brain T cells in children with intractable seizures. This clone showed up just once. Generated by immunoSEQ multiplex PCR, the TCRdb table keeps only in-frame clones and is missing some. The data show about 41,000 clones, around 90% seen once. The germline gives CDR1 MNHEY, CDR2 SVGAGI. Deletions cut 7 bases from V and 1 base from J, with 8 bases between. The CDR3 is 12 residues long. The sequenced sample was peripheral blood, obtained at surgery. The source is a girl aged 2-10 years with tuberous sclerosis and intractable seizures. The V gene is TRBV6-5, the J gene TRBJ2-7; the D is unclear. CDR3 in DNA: TGTGCCAGCAAAGGGCCGTCCTACGAGCAGTACGTC. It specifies CASKGPSYEQYV.